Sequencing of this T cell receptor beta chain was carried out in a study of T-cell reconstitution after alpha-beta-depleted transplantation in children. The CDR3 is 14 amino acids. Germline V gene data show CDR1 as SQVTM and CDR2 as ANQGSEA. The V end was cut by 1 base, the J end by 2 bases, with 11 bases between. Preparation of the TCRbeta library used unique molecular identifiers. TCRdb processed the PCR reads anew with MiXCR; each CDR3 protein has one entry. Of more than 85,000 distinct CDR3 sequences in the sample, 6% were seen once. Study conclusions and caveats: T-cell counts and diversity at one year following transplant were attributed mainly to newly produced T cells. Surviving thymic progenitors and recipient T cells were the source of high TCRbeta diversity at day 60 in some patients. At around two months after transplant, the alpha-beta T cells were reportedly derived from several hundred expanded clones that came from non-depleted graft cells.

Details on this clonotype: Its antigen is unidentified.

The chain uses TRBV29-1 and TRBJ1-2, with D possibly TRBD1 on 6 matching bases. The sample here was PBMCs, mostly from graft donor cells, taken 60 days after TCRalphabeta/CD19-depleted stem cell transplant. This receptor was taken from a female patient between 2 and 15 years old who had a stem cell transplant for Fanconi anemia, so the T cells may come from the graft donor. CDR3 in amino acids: CSVEVWGANYGYTF. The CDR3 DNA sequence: TGCAGCGTTGAAGTTTGGGGGGCGAACTATGGCTACACCTTC.